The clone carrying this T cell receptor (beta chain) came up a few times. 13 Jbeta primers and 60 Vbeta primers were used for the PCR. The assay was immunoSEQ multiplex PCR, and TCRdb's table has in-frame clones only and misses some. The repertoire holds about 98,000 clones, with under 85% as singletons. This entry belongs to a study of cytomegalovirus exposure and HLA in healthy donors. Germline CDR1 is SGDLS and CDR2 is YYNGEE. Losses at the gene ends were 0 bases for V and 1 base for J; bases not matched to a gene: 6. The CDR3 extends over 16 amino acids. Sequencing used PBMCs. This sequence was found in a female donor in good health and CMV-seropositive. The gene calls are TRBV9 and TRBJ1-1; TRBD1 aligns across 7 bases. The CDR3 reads CASSVAGGTENTEAFF. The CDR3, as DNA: TGTGCCAGCAGCGTAGCGGGGGGGACAGAGAACACTGAAGCTTTCTTT.